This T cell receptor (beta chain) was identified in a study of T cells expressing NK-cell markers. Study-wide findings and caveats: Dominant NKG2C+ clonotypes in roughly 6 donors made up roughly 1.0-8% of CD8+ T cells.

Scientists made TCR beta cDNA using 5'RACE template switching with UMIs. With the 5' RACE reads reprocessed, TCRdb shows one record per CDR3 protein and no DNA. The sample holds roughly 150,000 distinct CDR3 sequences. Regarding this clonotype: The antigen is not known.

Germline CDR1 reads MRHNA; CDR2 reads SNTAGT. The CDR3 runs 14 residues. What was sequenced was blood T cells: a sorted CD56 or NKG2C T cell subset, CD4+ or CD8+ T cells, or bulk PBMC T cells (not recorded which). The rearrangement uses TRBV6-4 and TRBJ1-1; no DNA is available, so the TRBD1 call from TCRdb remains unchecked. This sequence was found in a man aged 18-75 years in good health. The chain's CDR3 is CASSERGMNTEAFF.